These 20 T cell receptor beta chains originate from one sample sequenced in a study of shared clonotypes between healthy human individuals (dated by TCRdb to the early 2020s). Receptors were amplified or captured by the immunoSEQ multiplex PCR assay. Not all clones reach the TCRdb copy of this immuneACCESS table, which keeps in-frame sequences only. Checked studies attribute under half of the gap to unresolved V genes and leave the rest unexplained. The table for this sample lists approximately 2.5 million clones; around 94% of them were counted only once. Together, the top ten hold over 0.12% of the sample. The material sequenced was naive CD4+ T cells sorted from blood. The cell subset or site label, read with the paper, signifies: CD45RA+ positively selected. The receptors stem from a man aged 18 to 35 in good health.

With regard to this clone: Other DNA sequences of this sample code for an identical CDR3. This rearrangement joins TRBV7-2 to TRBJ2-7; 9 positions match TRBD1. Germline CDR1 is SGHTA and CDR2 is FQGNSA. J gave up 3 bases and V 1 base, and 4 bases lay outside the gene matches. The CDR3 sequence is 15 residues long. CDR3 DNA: TGTGCCAGCAGCTTAGACCGGGACAGGGTCTACGAGCAGTACTTC. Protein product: CASSLDRDRVYEQYF.

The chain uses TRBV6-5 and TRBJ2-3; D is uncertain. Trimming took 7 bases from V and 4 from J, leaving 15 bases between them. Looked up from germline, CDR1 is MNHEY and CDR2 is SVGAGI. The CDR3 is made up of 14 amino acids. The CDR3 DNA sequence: TGTGCCAGCACCTCCCGGATAGTTCCAGATACGCAGTATTTT. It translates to CASTSRIVPDTQYF.

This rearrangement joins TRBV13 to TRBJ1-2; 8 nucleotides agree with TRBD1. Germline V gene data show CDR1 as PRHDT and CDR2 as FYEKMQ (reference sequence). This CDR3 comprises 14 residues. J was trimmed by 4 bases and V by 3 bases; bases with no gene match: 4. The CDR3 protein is CASSLGGQAYGYTF. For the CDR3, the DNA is TGTGCCAGCAGCTTGGGGGGACAGGCCTATGGCTACACCTTC.

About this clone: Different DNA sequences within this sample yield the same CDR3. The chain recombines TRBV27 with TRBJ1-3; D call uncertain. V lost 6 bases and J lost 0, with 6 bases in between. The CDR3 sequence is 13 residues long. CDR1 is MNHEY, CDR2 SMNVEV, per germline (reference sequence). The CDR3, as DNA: TGTGCCAGCAGGGGGAGCTCTGGAAACACCATATATTTT. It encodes CASRGSSGNTIYF.

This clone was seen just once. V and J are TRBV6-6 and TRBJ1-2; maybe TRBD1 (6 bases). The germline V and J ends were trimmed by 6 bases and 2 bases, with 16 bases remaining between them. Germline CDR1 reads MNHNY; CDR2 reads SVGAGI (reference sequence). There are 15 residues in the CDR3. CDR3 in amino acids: CASRSPDRKNYGYTF. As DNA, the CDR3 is TGTGCCAGCAGATCACCCGACAGGAAGAACTATGGCTACACCTTC.

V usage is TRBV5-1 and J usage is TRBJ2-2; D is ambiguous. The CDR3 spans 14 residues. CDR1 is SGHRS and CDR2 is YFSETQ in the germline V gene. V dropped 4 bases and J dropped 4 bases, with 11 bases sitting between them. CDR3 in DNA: TGCGCCAGCAGCCCTAAGACCGCCACCGGGGAGCTGTTTTTT. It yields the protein CASSPKTATGELFF. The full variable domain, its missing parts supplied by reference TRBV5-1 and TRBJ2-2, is KAGVTQTPRYLIKTRGQQVTLSCSPISGHRSVSWYQQTPGQGLQFLFEYFSETQRNKGNFPGRFSGRQFSNSRSEMNVSTLELGDSALYLCASSPKTATGELFFGEGSRLTVL.

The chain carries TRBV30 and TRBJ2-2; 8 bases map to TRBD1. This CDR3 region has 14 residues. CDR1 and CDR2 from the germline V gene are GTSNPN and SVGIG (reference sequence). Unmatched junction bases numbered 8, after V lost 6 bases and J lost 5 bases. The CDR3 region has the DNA TGTGCCTGCACAGGACAGGGACGAACCGGGGAGCTGTTTTTT. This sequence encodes CACTGQGRTGELFF. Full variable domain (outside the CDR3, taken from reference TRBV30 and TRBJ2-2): SQTIHQWPATLVQPVGSPLSLECTVEGTSNPNLYWYRQAAGRGLQLLFYSVGIGQISSEVPQNLSASRPQDRQFILSSKKLLLSDSGFYLCACTGQGRTGELFFGEGSRLTVL.

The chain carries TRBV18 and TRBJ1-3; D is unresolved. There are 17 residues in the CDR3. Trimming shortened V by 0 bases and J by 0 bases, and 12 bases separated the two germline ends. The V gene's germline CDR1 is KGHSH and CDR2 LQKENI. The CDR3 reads CASSPPNIQLSGNTIYF. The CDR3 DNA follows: TGTGCCAGCTCACCACCGAATATACAGCTCTCTGGAAACACCATATATTTT. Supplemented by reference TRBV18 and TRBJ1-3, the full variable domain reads NAGVMQNPRHLVRRRGQEARLRCSPMKGHSHVYWYRQLPEEGLKFMVYLQKENIIDESGMPKERFSAEFPKEGPSILRIQQVVRGDSAAYFCASSPPNIQLSGNTIYFGEGSWLTVV.

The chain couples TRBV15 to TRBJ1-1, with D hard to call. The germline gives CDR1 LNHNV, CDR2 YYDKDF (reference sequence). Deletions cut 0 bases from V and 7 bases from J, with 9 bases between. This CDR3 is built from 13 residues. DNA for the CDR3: TGTGCCACCAGCAGAGATGGGAGATATGAAGCTTTCTTT. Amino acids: CATSRDGRYEAFF.

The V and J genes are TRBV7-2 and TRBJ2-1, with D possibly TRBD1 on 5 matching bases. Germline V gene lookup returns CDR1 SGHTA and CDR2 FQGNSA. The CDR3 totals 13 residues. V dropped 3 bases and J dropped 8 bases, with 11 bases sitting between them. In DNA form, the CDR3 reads TGTGCCAGCAGCTTCCTTACCAGGGATGAGCAGTTCTTC. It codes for CASSFLTRDEQFF. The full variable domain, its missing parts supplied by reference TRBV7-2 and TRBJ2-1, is GAGVSQSPSNKVTEKGKDVELRCDPISGHTALYWYRQSLGQGLEFLIYFQGNSAPDKSGLPSDRFSAERTGGSVSTLTIQRTQQEDSAVYLCASSFLTRDEQFFGPGTRLTVL.

The CDR3 coding sequence is TGCGCCAGCAGCCAACCCCTCAGCGCCTACGAGCAGTACTTC. Protein: CASSQPLSAYEQYF. V usage is TRBV4-1 and J usage is TRBJ2-7; D remains unclear. Germline-derived CDR1 and CDR2 are MGHRA and YSYEKL. The CDR3 is made up of 14 amino acids. V lost 2 bases to trimming and J lost 2 bases, with 10 bases between them.

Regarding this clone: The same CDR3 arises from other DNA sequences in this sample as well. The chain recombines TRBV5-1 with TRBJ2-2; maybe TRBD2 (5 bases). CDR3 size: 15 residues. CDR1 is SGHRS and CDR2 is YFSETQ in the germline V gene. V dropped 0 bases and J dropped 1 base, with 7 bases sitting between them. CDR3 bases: TGCGCCAGCAGCTTGGGGCGGGTGAACACCGGGGAGCTGTTTTTT. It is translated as CASSLGRVNTGELFF.

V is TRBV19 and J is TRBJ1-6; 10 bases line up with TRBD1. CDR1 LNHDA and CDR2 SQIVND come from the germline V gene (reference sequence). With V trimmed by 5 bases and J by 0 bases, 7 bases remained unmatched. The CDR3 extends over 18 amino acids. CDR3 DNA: TGTGCCAGTAGTTCGGGACAGGGGTTGAGCTCCTATAATTCACCCCTCCACTTT. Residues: CASSSGQGLSSYNSPLHF.

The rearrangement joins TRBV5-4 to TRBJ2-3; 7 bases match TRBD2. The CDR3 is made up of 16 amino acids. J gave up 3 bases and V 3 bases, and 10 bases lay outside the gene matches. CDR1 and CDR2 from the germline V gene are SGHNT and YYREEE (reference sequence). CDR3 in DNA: TGTGCCAGCAGCTGGGGGGGGTTGGCATCGACAGATACGCAGTATTTT. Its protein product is CASSWGGLASTDTQYF.

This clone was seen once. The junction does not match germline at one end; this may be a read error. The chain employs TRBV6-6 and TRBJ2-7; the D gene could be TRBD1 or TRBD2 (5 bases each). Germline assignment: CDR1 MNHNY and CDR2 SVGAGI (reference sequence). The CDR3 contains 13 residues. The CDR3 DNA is TGTGCCAGCAGTTACGGGGGAACCTACGAGCAGCACTTC. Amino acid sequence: CASSYGGTYEQHF.

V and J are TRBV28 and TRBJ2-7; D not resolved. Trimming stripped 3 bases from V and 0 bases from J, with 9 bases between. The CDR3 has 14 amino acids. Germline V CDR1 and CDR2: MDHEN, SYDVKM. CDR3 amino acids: CASSFLSISYEQYF. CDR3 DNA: TGTGCCAGCAGTTTTCTGTCAATCTCCTACGAGCAGTACTTC.

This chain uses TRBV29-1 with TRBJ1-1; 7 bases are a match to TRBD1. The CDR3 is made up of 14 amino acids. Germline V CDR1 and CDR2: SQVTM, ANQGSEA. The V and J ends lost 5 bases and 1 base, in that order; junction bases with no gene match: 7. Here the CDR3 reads CSVSERTGNTEAFF. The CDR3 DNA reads TGCAGCGTTAGTGAGAGGACAGGGAACACTGAAGCTTTCTTT.

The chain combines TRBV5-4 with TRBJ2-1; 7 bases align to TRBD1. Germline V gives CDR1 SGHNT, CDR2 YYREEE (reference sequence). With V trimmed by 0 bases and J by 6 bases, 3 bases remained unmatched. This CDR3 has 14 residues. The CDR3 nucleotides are TGTGCCAGCAGCTTGGATACAGGGGTCAATGAGCAGTTCTTC. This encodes CASSLDTGVNEQFF.

The DNA of the CDR3 is TGTGCCAGCAGCCCTAACAGGGGACTAATTCCCTACGAGCAGTACTTC. Its protein product is CASSPNRGLIPYEQYF. The rearrangement uses TRBV7-3 and TRBJ2-7; tentatively, D is TRBD1 or TRBD2 (7 bases each). This CDR3 comprises 16 residues. Looked up from germline, CDR1 is SGHTA and CDR2 is FQGTGA. V lost 5 bases and J lost 2, with 19 bases in between. Full variable domain (rest looked up from reference TRBV7-3 and TRBJ2-7): GAGVSQTPSNKVTEKGKYVELRCDPISGHTALYWYRQSLGQGPEFLIYFQGTGAADDSGLPNDRFFAVRPEGSVSTLKIQRTERGDSAVYLCASSPNRGLIPYEQYFGPGTRLTVT.

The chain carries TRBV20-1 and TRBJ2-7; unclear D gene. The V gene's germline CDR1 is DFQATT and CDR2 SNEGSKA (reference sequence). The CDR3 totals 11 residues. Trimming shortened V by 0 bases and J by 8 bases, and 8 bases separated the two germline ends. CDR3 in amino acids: CSARDLGKQYF. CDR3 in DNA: TGCAGTGCTAGAGATTTGGGCAAGCAGTACTTC.